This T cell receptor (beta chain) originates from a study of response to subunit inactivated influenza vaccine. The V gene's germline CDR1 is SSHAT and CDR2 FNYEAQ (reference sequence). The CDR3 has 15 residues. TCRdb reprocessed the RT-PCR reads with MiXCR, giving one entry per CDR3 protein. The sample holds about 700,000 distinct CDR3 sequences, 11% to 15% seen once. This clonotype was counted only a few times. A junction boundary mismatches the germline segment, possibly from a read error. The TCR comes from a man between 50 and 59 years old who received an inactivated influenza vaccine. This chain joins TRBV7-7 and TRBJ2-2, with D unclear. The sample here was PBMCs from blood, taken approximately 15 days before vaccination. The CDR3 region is CASSRNEEVSGELFF. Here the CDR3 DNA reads TGTGCTAGCAGCCGGAACGAAGAGGTTTCCGGGGAGCTGTTTTTT.